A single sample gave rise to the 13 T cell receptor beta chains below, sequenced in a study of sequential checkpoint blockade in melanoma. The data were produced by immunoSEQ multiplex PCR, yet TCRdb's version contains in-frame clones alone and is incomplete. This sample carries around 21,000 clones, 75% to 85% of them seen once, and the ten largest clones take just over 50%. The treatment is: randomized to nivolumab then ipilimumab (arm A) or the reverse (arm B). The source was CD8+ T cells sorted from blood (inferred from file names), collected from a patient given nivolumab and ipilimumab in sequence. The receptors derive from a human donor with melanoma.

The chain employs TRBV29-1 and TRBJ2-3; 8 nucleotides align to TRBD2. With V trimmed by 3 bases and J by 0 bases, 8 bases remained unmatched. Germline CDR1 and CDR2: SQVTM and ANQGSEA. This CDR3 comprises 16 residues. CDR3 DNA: TGCAGCGTTGATGGGGGGGCTAGCGGGAGCACAGATACGCAGTATTTT. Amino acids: CSVDGGASGSTDTQYF.

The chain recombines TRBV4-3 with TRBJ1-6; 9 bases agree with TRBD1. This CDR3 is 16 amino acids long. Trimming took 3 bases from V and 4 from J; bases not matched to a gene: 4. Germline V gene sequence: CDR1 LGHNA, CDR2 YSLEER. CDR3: CASSQRDRVYNSPLHF. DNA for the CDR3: TGCGCCAGCAGCCAGCGGGACAGGGTTTATAATTCACCCCTCCACTTT.

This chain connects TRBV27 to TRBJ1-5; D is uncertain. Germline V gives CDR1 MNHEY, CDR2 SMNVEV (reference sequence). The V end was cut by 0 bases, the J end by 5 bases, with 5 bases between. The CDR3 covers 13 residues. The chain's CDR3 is CASSLSSDQPQHF. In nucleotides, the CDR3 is TGTGCCAGCAGTTTATCTTCGGATCAGCCCCAGCATTTT.

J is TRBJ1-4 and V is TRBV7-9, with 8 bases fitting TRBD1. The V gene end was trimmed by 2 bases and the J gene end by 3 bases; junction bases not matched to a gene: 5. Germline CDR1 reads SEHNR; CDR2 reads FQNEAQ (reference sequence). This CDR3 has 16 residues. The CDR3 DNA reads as TGTGCCAGCAGCTTATTCAGGGGGCGATCTAATGAAAAACTGTTTTTT. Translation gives CASSLFRGRSNEKLFF.

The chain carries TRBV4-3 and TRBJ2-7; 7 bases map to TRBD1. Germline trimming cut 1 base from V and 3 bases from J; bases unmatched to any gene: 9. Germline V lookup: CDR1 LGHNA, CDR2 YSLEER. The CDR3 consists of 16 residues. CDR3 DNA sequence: TGCGCCAGCAGCCAAGGTTCGGGTCAGGGGGTCTACGAGCAGTACTTC. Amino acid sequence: CASSQGSGQGVYEQYF.

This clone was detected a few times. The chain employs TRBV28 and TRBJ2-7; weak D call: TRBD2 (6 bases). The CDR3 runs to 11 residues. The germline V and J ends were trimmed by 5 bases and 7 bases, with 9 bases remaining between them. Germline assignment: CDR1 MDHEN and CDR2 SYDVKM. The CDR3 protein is CASSQAGEQYF. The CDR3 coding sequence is TGTGCCAGCAGTCAAGCGGGTGAGCAGTACTTC.

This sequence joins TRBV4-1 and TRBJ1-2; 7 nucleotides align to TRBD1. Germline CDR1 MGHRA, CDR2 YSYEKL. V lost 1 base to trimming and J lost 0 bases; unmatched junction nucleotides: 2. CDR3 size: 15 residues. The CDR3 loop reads CASSQGDSANYGYTF. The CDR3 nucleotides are TGCGCCAGCAGCCAAGGGGACAGCGCTAACTATGGCTACACCTTC.

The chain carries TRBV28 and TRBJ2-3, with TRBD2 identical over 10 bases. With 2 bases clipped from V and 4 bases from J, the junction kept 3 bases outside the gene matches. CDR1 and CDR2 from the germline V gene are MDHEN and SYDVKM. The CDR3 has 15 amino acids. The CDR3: CASSLDLAGADTQYF. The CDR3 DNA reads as TGTGCCAGCAGTTTAGATCTAGCGGGGGCAGATACGCAGTATTTT.

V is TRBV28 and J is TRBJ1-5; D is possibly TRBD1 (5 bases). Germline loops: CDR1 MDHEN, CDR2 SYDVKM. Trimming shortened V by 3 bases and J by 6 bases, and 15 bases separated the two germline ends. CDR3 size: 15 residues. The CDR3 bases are TGTGCCAGCAGTTTGTCGGACATAGTTCTTCAGCCCCAGCATTTT. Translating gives CASSLSDIVLQPQHF.

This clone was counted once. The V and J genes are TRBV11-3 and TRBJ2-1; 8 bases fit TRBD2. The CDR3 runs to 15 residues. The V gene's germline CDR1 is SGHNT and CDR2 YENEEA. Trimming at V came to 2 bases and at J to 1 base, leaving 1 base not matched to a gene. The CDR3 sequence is CASSLTGGSYNEQFF. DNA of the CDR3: TGTGCCAGCAGCTTAACGGGGGGGTCCTACAATGAGCAGTTCTTC.

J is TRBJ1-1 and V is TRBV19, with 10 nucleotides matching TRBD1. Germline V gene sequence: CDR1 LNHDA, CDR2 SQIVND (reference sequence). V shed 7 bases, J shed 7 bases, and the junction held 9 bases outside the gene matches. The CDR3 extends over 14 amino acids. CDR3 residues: CASTDDRGLNEAFF. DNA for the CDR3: TGTGCCAGTACCGACGACAGGGGGCTAAATGAAGCTTTCTTT.

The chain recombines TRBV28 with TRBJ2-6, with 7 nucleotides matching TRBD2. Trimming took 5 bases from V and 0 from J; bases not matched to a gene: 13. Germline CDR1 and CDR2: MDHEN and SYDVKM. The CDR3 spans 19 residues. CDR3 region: CASSPPGEGILSGANVLTF. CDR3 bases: TGTGCCAGCAGTCCCCCCGGGGAGGGGATCCTCTCTGGGGCCAACGTCCTGACTTTC.

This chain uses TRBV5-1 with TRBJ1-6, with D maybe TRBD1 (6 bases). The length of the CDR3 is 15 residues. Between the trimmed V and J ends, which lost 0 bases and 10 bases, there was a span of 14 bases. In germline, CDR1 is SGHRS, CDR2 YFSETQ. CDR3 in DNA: TGCGCCAGCAGCTTGGGTCCAGGGGTTTACTCACCCCTCCACTTT. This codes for CASSLGPGVYSPLHF.